Below, one T cell receptor (beta chain) is given with its context. The target antigen is unknown. As the sequencing template, cDNA was produced by extracting RNA and reverse transcribing it. Clones were read by immunoSEQ multiplex PCR, and TCRdb kept only the in-frame ones, dropping some. The data hold about 64,000 clones, with 35% to 55% observed a single time. The treatment was: oral pan-JAK inhibitor, 5-10 mg twice daily. Alopecia areata patients had lesional scalp punch biopsies and peripheral blood taken from them. This sample stems from a study of CD8+ T cells in alopecia areata. Across the whole study: The percentage of affected scalp area served as the score of severity for treated patients. Study findings and constraints: Tofacitinib did not eliminate many expanded lesional clones from scalp or blood. Scalp clonality and expanded CD8+ clones among the top 100 were significantly decreased by tofacitinib.

Trimming removed 7 bases from V and 4 bases from J; junction bases left unmatched: 13. The CDR3 runs 14 residues. The germline CDR1 and CDR2 sequences are SQVTM and ANQGSEA. This specimen was CD8+ T cells sorted from blood, taken between weeks 36 and 40, from a patient treated with tofacitinib. The V gene is TRBV29-1, the J gene TRBJ2-7; the match to TRBD1 covers 7 bases. This TCR was recovered from a human donor with alopecia areata. CDR3 amino acids: CSAGKGGTGYEQYF. The CDR3 nucleotides are TGCAGCGCCGGTAAAGGGGGCACCGGGTACGAGCAGTACTTC.